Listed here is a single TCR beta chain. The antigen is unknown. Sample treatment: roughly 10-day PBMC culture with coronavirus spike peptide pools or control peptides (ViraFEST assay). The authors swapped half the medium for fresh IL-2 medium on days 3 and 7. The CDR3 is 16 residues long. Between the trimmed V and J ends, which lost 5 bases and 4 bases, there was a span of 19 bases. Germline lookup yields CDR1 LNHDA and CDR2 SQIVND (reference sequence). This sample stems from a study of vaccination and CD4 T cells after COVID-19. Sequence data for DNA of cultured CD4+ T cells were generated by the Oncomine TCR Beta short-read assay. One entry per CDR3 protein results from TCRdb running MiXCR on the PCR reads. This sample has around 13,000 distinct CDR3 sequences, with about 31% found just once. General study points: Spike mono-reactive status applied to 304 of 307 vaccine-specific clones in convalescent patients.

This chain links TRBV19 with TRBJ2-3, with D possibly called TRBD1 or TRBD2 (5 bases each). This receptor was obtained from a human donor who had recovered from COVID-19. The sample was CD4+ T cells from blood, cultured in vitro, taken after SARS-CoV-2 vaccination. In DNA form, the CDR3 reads TGTGCCAGTAGTCCTGGACTTTCAAGGGGCGCAGATACGCAGTATTTT. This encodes CASSPGLSRGADTQYF. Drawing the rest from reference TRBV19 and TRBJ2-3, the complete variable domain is DGGITQSPKYLFRKEGQNVTLSCEQNLNHDAMYWYRQDPGQGLRLIYYSQIVNDFQKGDIAEGYSVSREKKESFPLTVTSAQKNPTAFYLCASSPGLSRGADTQYFGPGTRLTVL.